Below, 30 T cell receptor beta chains from the same sample are listed, as sequenced in a study of T cells in Graves' hyperthyroidism and ophthalmopathy. Regions amplified from RNA transcripts were the TCR beta CDR3 regions. TCR CDR3 regions were first amplified by RT-PCR with HTBI primers. TCRdb recomputed calls from the multiplex PCR reads with MiXCR, one row per CDR3 protein. The data hold about 640,000 distinct CDR3 sequences, with 20% observed a single time. The sample taken for sequencing was blood. The receptors here all came from a man between 25 and 39 years old with Graves' ophthalmopathy.

This clonotype was seen more than once but under ten times. The chain joins TRBV7-3 to TRBJ2-1; 14 bases fit TRBD2. The germline CDR1 and CDR2 sequences are SGHTA and FQGTGA. CDR3 length: 15 residues. The ends lost 2 bases at V and 8 bases at J; junction bases unmatched: 2. CDR3 sequence (DNA): TGTGCCAGCAGCTTAGGGACTAGCGGGGGCGATGAGCAGTTCTTC. Its translation is CASSLGTSGGDEQFF.

This clonotype was observed many times. The V call is TRBV6-1, the J call TRBJ2-4; D is undetermined. Trimming pared 6 bases from V and 3 bases from J, leaving 21 bases between. Germline V lookup: CDR1 MNHNS, CDR2 SASEGT. The CDR3 consists of 17 residues. CDR3 protein: CASRPRTFMGNKNIQYF. The CDR3, as DNA: TGTGCCAGCAGACCGCGCACTTTCATGGGGAACAAAAACATTCAGTACTTC.

This clonotype appeared many times. The chain combines TRBV12-3 or TRBV12-4 with TRBJ2-6; a weak D match, TRBD1 (6 bases). The CDR3 loop spans 17 amino acids. Trimming left V 10 bases short and J 0 bases short, with 19 bases between. Here the CDR3 reads CATLRDTRVSGANVLTF. The CDR3 bases are TGTGCCACCCTCCGGGACACGAGAGTCTCTGGGGCCAACGTCCTGACTTTC.

This clonotype was seen at least ten times. This chain links TRBV7-2 with TRBJ1-1; 7 nucleotides line up with TRBD1. Germline loops: CDR1 SGHTA, CDR2 FQGNSA. After removal of 5 bases from V and 0 bases from J, the junction contained 12 bases not matched to a gene. The CDR3 sequence is 17 residues long. CDR3 sequence: CASSRYRGQSMNTEAFF. In DNA, the CDR3 is TGTGCCAGCAGCCGATACAGGGGACAAAGCATGAACACTGAAGCTTTCTTT.

This clonotype was seen only a few times. This chain links TRBV18 with TRBJ2-1, with TRBD2 matching 10 bases. This CDR3 is built from 14 residues. CDR1 is KGHSH, CDR2 LQKENI, per germline. The V and J ends lost 4 bases and 9 bases, in that order; junction bases with no gene match: 6. The CDR3: CASSRTSGISEQFF. The CDR3 nucleotides read TGTGCCAGCTCACGAACTAGCGGGATAAGTGAGCAGTTCTTC.

This clonotype has a count of ten or more. The V and J genes are TRBV12-3 or TRBV12-4 and TRBJ1-5; weak D call: TRBD1 (6 bases). This CDR3 comprises 17 residues. V was trimmed by 0 bases and J by 1 base, leaving 13 bases between them. CDR3 residues: CASSLAVSGASNQPQHF. CDR3 in DNA: TGTGCCAGCAGTTTAGCGGTGTCAGGGGCCAGCAATCAGCCCCAGCATTTT.

This chain links TRBV5-4 with TRBJ2-1; 9 bases map to TRBD1. The CDR3 has 15 residues. V was pared by 4 bases and J by 4 bases, with 6 bases of the junction left unmatched. From germline, CDR1 is SGHNT and CDR2 YYREEE (reference sequence). The CDR3 sequence is CASSATGGEYNEQFF. DNA of the CDR3: TGTGCCAGCAGCGCGACAGGGGGTGAATACAATGAGCAGTTCTTC.

V usage is TRBV9 and J usage is TRBJ2-7; 7 bases are shared with TRBD1. Looked up from germline, CDR1 is SGDLS and CDR2 is YYNGEE. J was trimmed by 0 bases and V by 0 bases; bases with no gene match: 3. This CDR3 has 15 residues. CDR3 nucleotide sequence: TGTGCCAGCAGCGTAGGGACAGGCGTCTCCTACGAGCAGTACTTC. Residues: CASSVGTGVSYEQYF.

This clonotype was observed a few times. The chain uses TRBV7-9 and TRBJ2-1; TRBD1 agrees at 7 bases. Germline CDR1 is SEHNR and CDR2 is FQNEAQ (reference sequence). This CDR3 has 16 residues. V lost 5 bases to trimming and J lost 1 base; unmatched junction nucleotides: 8. DNA for the CDR3: TGTGCCAGCAGCCCTAGGACAGGTATGTCCTACAATGAGCAGTTCTTC. This sequence encodes CASSPRTGMSYNEQFF.

This clonotype was seen ten or more times. CDR3 coding DNA: TGTGCCTGGATAGAGGGGTCCGTCGTTGCTGGCTATGGCTACACCTTC. Its translation: CAWIEGSVVAGYGYTF. The chain employs TRBV30 and TRBJ1-2; D may be TRBD1 (5 bases). Germline CDR1 GTSNPN, CDR2 SVGIG (reference sequence). The V gene lost 4 bases and the J gene lost 4 bases, with 22 bases spanning the gap. This CDR3 region has 16 residues.

The V gene is TRBV18, the J gene TRBJ2-6; TRBD2 is a possible D gene (6 bases). Trimming removed 3 bases at V and 1 base at J, with 13 bases between. The CDR3 is made up of 17 amino acids. Germline V gene sequence: CDR1 KGHSH, CDR2 LQKENI. CDR3 sequence reads: CASSPSKRESGANVLTF. CDR3 coding DNA: TGTGCCAGCTCACCCTCGAAACGGGAGTCTGGGGCCAACGTCCTGACTTTC. Looking up the rest from reference TRBV18 and TRBJ2-6 gives the full variable domain: NAGVMQNPRHLVRRRGQEARLRCSPMKGHSHVYWYRQLPEEGLKFMVYLQKENIIDESGMPKERFSAEFPKEGPSILRIQQVVRGDSAAYFCASSPSKRESGANVLTFGAGSRLTVL.

This clonotype showed up many times. The V call is TRBV28, the J call TRBJ1-2; TRBD1 might be the D (5 bases). The CDR3 runs to 17 residues. V was clipped by 3 bases and J by 4 bases, with 21 bases between them. Germline CDR1 MDHEN, CDR2 SYDVKM. The CDR3 loop reads CASSLTPRDSLFYGYTF. DNA of the CDR3: TGTGCCAGCAGTTTGACTCCCCGGGACTCTCTTTTCTATGGCTACACCTTC.

This clonotype was observed at least ten times. V gene TRBV7-8 combines with J gene TRBJ1-1, with 8 positions matching TRBD1. Germline CDR1 is SGHVS and CDR2 is FQNEAQ. The CDR3 has 17 amino acids. Trimming cost V 2 bases and J 4 bases; bases outside gene matches: 12. This CDR3 is CASSLSRGRPEGTEAFF. In nucleotides, the CDR3 is TGTGCCAGCAGCTTATCCAGGGGGCGTCCGGAGGGCACTGAAGCTTTCTTT.

This chain joins TRBV4-1 and TRBJ2-1; D ambiguous. The V gene's germline CDR1 is MGHRA and CDR2 YSYEKL. This CDR3 has 15 amino acids. V was trimmed by 6 bases and J by 0 bases, leaving 12 bases between them. The CDR3 is CASRTDGDSYNEQFF. CDR3 nucleotide sequence: TGCGCCAGCAGGACGGACGGAGACTCCTACAATGAGCAGTTCTTC.

The rearrangement joins TRBV20-1 to TRBJ1-2; D may be TRBD1 (6 bases). The germline V and J ends were trimmed by 0 bases and 8 bases, with 13 bases remaining between them. The germline CDR1 and CDR2 sequences are DFQATT and SNEGSKA (reference sequence). This CDR3 is 13 amino acids long. Here the CDR3 reads CSARDDGGSGYTF. CDR3 nucleotide sequence: TGCAGTGCTAGAGATGATGGGGGCTCGGGCTACACCTTC.

Note on this clonotype: This could be a read error, since a much larger clone is one nucleotide away. This chain uses TRBV2 with TRBJ1-1; D unclear. CDR1 is SNHLY and CDR2 is FYNNEI in the germline V gene. CDR3 length: 13 residues. CDR3 nucleotide sequence: TGTGCCAGTGCTCGACTGGGGAACACTGAAGCTTCCTTT. Encoded protein: CASARLGNTEASF.

This clonotype came up many times. The V and J genes are TRBV6-1 and TRBJ2-1; the match to TRBD2 covers 10 bases. The CDR3 consists of 16 residues. Trimming cost V 5 bases and J 7 bases; bases outside gene matches: 11. Germline values: CDR1 MNHNS, CDR2 SASEGT. This chain's CDR3 is CASSSLIAGGRNEQFF. The CDR3 DNA reads TGTGCCAGCAGTTCCCTCATAGCGGGAGGTCGGAATGAGCAGTTCTTC.

This clonotype was counted between two and nine times. This sequence joins TRBV27 and TRBJ1-6, with unresolved D. Between the trimmed V and J ends, which lost 5 bases and 6 bases, there was a span of 14 bases. The CDR3 extends over 15 amino acids. The germline gives CDR1 MNHEY, CDR2 SMNVEV (reference sequence). The CDR3 sequence: CASSTDPAANSPLHF. DNA for the CDR3: TGTGCCAGCAGTACAGACCCGGCGGCTAATTCACCCCTCCACTTT.

This clonotype was detected a few times. The chain carries TRBV12-3 or TRBV12-4 and TRBJ2-3; TRBD1 is a possible D gene (5 bases). V gave up 0 bases and J gave up 2 bases, with 6 bases separating them. The CDR3 is made up of 14 amino acids. CDR3 amino acids: CASSLAGHTDTQYF. DNA of the CDR3: TGTGCCAGCAGTTTAGCGGGGCACACAGATACGCAGTATTTT.

This clonotype occurred a few times. The chain uses TRBV20-1 and TRBJ2-5, with 10 bases matching TRBD2. This CDR3 has 22 residues. Germline lookup yields CDR1 DFQATT and CDR2 SNEGSKA (reference sequence). The V gene end was trimmed by 3 bases and the J gene end by 1 base; junction bases not matched to a gene: 26. This CDR3 reads CSASPQGSSGRPLRRFQETQYF. In nucleotides, the CDR3 is TGCAGTGCTAGTCCACAGGGTTCTAGCGGGAGACCACTTCGGCGTTTCCAAGAGACCCAGTACTTC.

CDR3 amino acids: CASSLSPHYEQYF. CDR3 coding DNA: TGTGCCAGCAGCTTGTCACCACACTACGAGCAGTACTTC. The rearrangement uses TRBV7-9 and TRBJ2-7; D remains ambiguous. With 3 bases removed from V and 3 bases from J, the gap between germline ends came to 9 bases. Germline lookup yields CDR1 SEHNR and CDR2 FQNEAQ (reference sequence). This CDR3 contains 13 residues.

The V and J genes are TRBV7-8 and TRBJ2-5; 7 bases align to TRBD2. V trimming: 1 base; J trimming: 4 bases; junction bases outside the gene matches: 6. CDR1 is SGHVS, CDR2 FQNEAQ, per germline. This CDR3 contains 15 residues. CDR3 coding DNA: TGTGCCAGCAGCTTAGAAGCCCAGCGGGGAGAGACCCAGTACTTC. It yields the protein CASSLEAQRGETQYF.

CDR3 region: CASSHKYRWADTQYF. CDR3 DNA: TGTGCCAGCAGTCACAAGTACCGCTGGGCAGATACGCAGTATTTT. This sequence joins TRBV27 and TRBJ2-3; D ambiguous. The CDR3 runs 15 residues. Trimming removed 5 bases at V and 4 bases at J, with 16 bases between. Germline V gene lookup returns CDR1 MNHEY and CDR2 SMNVEV (reference sequence).

J is TRBJ2-7 and V is TRBV6-1; D gene ambiguous. Germline CDR1 is MNHNS and CDR2 is SASEGT. Trimming took 8 bases from V and 4 from J, leaving 15 bases between them. The CDR3 contains 13 residues. CDR3 DNA: TGTGCCAGCTCCCAGAGGAATTTTTACGAGCAGTACTTC. This translates into CASSQRNFYEQYF.

Only a few counts were recorded for this clonotype. The V gene is TRBV27, the J gene TRBJ2-1; 10 bases are a match to TRBD1. There are 18 residues in the CDR3. Germline V gene sequence: CDR1 MNHEY, CDR2 SMNVEV (reference sequence). With V trimmed by 6 bases and J by 1 base, 12 bases remained unmatched. CDR3 residues: CASSSGTGAYISYNEQFF. CDR3 nucleotides: TGTGCCAGCAGCTCCGGGACAGGGGCATACATATCCTACAATGAGCAGTTCTTC.

This clonotype was recorded at least ten times. V usage is TRBV3-1 and J usage is TRBJ1-1; D gene unclear. V was shortened by 1 base and J by 4 bases, with 7 bases between the two germline ends. The CDR3 has 13 residues. Germline lookup yields CDR1 LGHDT and CDR2 YNNKEL (reference sequence). The CDR3 loop reads CASSQVAGTEAFF. The CDR3 DNA reads TGTGCCAGCAGCCAAGTTGCGGGCACTGAAGCTTTCTTT.

V and J are TRBV6-1 and TRBJ1-5; D is ambiguous. Germline CDR1 and CDR2: MNHNS and SASEGT. The CDR3 loop spans 13 amino acids. Trimming cost V 10 bases and J 5 bases, with 15 bases left between them. This chain's CDR3 is CATFGRRDQPQHF. CDR3 DNA: TGTGCCACATTCGGACGGCGAGATCAGCCCCAGCATTTT.

The rearrangement joins TRBV7-2 to TRBJ1-1, with D possibly matching TRBD1 (6 bases). This CDR3 region has 11 residues. V shed 8 bases and J shed 8 bases, with 12 bases lying between them. Germline lookup yields CDR1 SGHTA and CDR2 FQGNSA. The CDR3 reads CASGQGTEAFF. The CDR3 DNA reads TGTGCCAGCGGGCAGGGGACCGAAGCTTTCTTT.

The table lists this clonotype with a few counts. This chain links TRBV7-2 with TRBJ2-5; D perhaps matches TRBD2 (6 bases). The germline V and J ends were trimmed by 1 base and 12 bases, with 15 bases remaining between them. This CDR3 comprises 13 residues. Germline V lookup: CDR1 SGHTA, CDR2 FQGNSA. CDR3 DNA: TGTGCCAGCAGCTTAGGGGGACTCCCTCTAAAGTACTTC. This encodes CASSLGGLPLKYF.

The table lists this clonotype with many counts. The chain links TRBV20-1 to TRBJ1-1; D perhaps matches TRBD1 (5 bases). Germline lookup yields CDR1 DFQATT and CDR2 SNEGSKA (reference sequence). Trimming stripped 1 base from V and 1 base from J, with 10 bases between. This CDR3 is 14 amino acids long. CDR3 bases: TGCAGTGCTAGAGTAGGGGACGGGAACACTGAAGCTTTCTTT. It translates to CSARVGDGNTEAFF.